These 24 T cell receptor beta chains share one sample of origin, sequenced in a study of spatial heterogeneity in lung cancer. Broader study findings: Tumors with more nonsynonymous mutations had more expanded intratumoral alpha and beta TCRs.

Time point reported: sample taken at primary tumor resection. Antigens of these TCRs are unknown. TCRdb re-called the 5' RACE reads through MiXCR, storing one row per CDR3 protein. Here the sample spans approximately 21,000 distinct CDR3 sequences, 5% to 7.5% being singletons. The source was lung tumor tissue, collected at surgery. These receptor sequences come from a male donor with early-stage non-small cell lung cancer.

This clonotype was observed many times. The chain links TRBV3-1 to TRBJ2-7; 11 positions agree with TRBD2. The CDR3 sequence is 16 residues long. Germline assignment: CDR1 LGHDT and CDR2 YNNKEL (reference sequence). V lost 3 bases to trimming and J lost 9 bases; unmatched junction nucleotides: 13. CDR3 DNA: TGTGCCAGCAGCCACTCTAGCGGGAGGTCTGACTGGGGGCAGTACTTC. This encodes CASSHSSGRSDWGQYF.

In this sample, this clonotype turned up a few times. The chain has TRBV6-5 and TRBJ1-4; D is unresolved. This CDR3 is built from 14 residues. Trimming stripped 2 bases from V and 6 bases from J, with 10 bases between. Germline loops: CDR1 MNHEY, CDR2 SVGAGI. The CDR3 loop reads CASSYGQLDEKLFF. The CDR3 DNA reads TGTGCCAGCAGTTACGGGCAACTGGATGAAAAACTGTTTTTT.

This clonotype was counted ten times or more. The rearrangement uses TRBV3-1 and TRBJ1-6; TRBD1 aligns across 8 bases. V dropped 3 bases and J dropped 7; count of bases not matched to a gene: 8. The V gene's germline CDR1 is LGHDT and CDR2 YNNKEL (reference sequence). CDR3 length equals 16 residues. CDR3 sequence reads: CASSHGQTGGNSPLHF. CDR3 in DNA: TGTGCCAGCAGCCATGGCCAAACAGGGGGGAATTCACCCCTCCACTTT. The full variable domain, in which reference TRBV3-1 and TRBJ1-6 provide the parts outside the CDR3, is DTAVSQTPKYLVTQMGNDKSIKCEQNLGHDTMYWYKQDSKKFLKIMFSYNNKELIINETVPNRFSPKSPDKAHLNLHINSLELGDSAVYFCASSHGQTGGNSPLHFGNGTRLTVT.

This clonotype has at least ten counts. The chain links TRBV10-3 to TRBJ2-7; 9 bases agree with TRBD2. CDR1 is ENHRY, CDR2 SYGVKD, per germline. The CDR3 has 14 amino acids. V dropped 3 bases and J dropped 12; count of bases not matched to a gene: 12. CDR3 amino acids: CAISEGSGGTTRYF. For the CDR3, the DNA is TGTGCCATCAGTGAAGGCAGCGGGGGGACCACGAGGTACTTC.

In its sample, this clonotype was seen a few times. J is TRBJ2-1 and V is TRBV6-1; D is ambiguous. V lost 7 bases to trimming and J lost 0 bases, with 7 bases between them. The CDR3 contains 13 residues. The V gene's germline CDR1 is MNHNS and CDR2 SASEGT. The CDR3: CASTSNSYNEQFF. CDR3 sequence (DNA): TGTGCCAGCACGAGCAACTCCTACAATGAGCAGTTCTTC.

In this sample, this clonotype turned up many times. The chain carries TRBV24-1 and TRBJ2-1; 9 positions match TRBD2. Trimming at V came to 3 bases and at J to 7 bases, leaving 12 bases not matched to a gene. This CDR3 comprises 17 residues. CDR1 and CDR2 from the germline V gene are KGHDR and SFDVKD. CDR3 amino acids: CATSDPGIAGAGNEQFF. CDR3 coding DNA: TGTGCCACCAGTGATCCCGGTATAGCGGGAGCGGGTAATGAGCAGTTCTTC.

This clonotype was seen ten or more times. The V and J genes are TRBV25-1 and TRBJ2-1, with TRBD2 identical over 12 bases. Germline CDR1 is MGHDK and CDR2 is SYGVNS. V was clipped by 3 bases and J by 4 bases; unmatched bases: 4. This CDR3 is built from 16 residues. CDR3 protein: CASSDSSGGAYNEQFF. CDR3 nucleotides: TGTGCCAGCAGTGACTCTAGCGGGGGGGCATACAATGAGCAGTTCTTC.

This clonotype was observed many times. The chain employs TRBV20-1 and TRBJ2-1; D is undetermined. The germline V and J ends were trimmed by 1 base and 8 bases, with 12 bases remaining between them. Germline CDR1 and CDR2: DFQATT and SNEGSKA (reference sequence). The CDR3 is 13 residues long. Written as DNA, the CDR3 is TGCAGTGCTAGAGCCCCTCTCCTGGATGAGCAGTTCTTC. Protein: CSARAPLLDEQFF.

In this sample, this clonotype turned up a few times. The chain uses TRBV18 and TRBJ2-3, with D unclear. Trimming removed 4 bases at V and 6 bases at J, with 14 bases between. From germline, CDR1 is KGHSH and CDR2 LQKENI. The CDR3 covers 14 residues. Here the CDR3 DNA reads TGTGCCAGCTCACGGGCATCCGGTTGGGATACGCAGTATTTT. It codes for CASSRASGWDTQYF.

Ten or more counts support this clonotype. The genes are TRBV7-9 and TRBJ2-3; no clear D. Trimming cost V 4 bases and J 0 bases, with 20 bases left between them. The CDR3 has 18 residues. Per germline, CDR1 SEHNR and CDR2 FQNEAQ (reference sequence). CDR3 sequence: CASSSGGWTGLSTDTQYF. CDR3 DNA sequence: TGTGCCAGCAGCTCCGGTGGGTGGACGGGCCTAAGCACAGATACGCAGTATTTT.

By its share, this clonotype is medium-sized. The chain uses TRBV7-9 and TRBJ2-3; 8 nucleotides agree with TRBD2. V dropped 5 bases and J dropped 5; count of bases not matched to a gene: 9. Germline assignment: CDR1 SEHNR and CDR2 FQNEAQ (reference sequence). The CDR3 covers 15 residues. CDR3 DNA sequence: TGTGCCAGCAGCACCACTAGCGGAGGGGGAGATACGCAGTATTTT. Translating it yields CASSTTSGGGDTQYF.

This clonotype was recorded at least ten times. The chain has TRBV29-1 and TRBJ1-3; D gene ambiguous. With 5 bases removed from V and 0 bases from J, the gap between germline ends came to 5 bases. CDR1 SQVTM and CDR2 ANQGSEA come from the germline V gene. The CDR3 runs to 12 residues. DNA for the CDR3: TGCAGCGTTAACCTCTCTGGAAACACCATATATTTT. Residues: CSVNLSGNTIYF.

This clonotype showed up many times. The V and J genes are TRBV11-3 and TRBJ2-5; no firm D call. The CDR3 spans 15 residues. Germline V gives CDR1 SGHNT, CDR2 YENEEA. Trimming removed 2 bases from V and 1 base from J, with 11 bases in between. The CDR3 here is CASSLKPLLQETQYF. In DNA, the CDR3 is TGTGCCAGCAGCTTAAAACCGCTCCTCCAAGAGACCCAGTACTTC.

This clonotype rates as medium-sized (0.01 to 0.1%). V usage is TRBV7-2 and J usage is TRBJ2-2; weak D call: TRBD2 (5 bases). The germline V gene encodes CDR1 SGHTA and CDR2 FQGNSA. The CDR3 runs to 14 residues. The V and J ends lost 6 bases and 1 base respectively, with 9 bases between them. The CDR3 protein is CASRGGLNTGELFF. CDR3 DNA sequence: TGTGCCAGCAGGGGCGGGTTGAACACCGGGGAGCTGTTTTTT.

The table lists this clonotype with many counts. This chain uses TRBV30 with TRBJ2-5, with unresolved D. The V end was cut by 2 bases, the J end by 5 bases, with 9 bases between. Germline-derived CDR1 and CDR2 are GTSNPN and SVGIG (reference sequence). This CDR3 spans 12 amino acids. Written as DNA, the CDR3 is TGTGCCTGGAGTTCAAGCTGGGAGACCCAGTACTTC. As protein: CAWSSSWETQYF.

This clonotype was detected a few times. V is TRBV11-2 and J is TRBJ2-1; 7 bases are shared with TRBD1. The V gene's germline CDR1 is SGHAT and CDR2 FQNNGV. The trim removed 6 bases at V and 3 bases at J, leaving 5 bases unmatched. The CDR3 consists of 14 residues. Here the CDR3 DNA reads TGTGCCAGCAGACGACAGGGAAACTACAATGAGCAGTTCTTC. Residues: CASRRQGNYNEQFF.

About this clonotype itself: A much larger clone differs by one base, so this may be a read error. This chain links TRBV30 with TRBJ1-1; D gene ambiguous. Germline CDR1 GTSNPN, CDR2 SVGIG (reference sequence). The CDR3 totals 12 residues. The CDR3 nucleotides are TGTGCTTGTGGGTGGGTCTTCACTGAAGCTTTCTTT. This translates into CACGWVFTEAFF.

V usage is TRBV30 and J usage is TRBJ2-7, with 7 bases that match TRBD2. This CDR3 has 13 amino acids. V was clipped by 3 bases and J by 7 bases; unmatched bases: 9. CDR1 and CDR2 from the germline V gene are GTSNPN and SVGIG (reference sequence). The CDR3 sequence is CAWSSGTKGEQYF. The CDR3 nucleotides are TGTGCCTGGAGCTCCGGGACTAAGGGTGAGCAGTACTTC.

This clonotype was found a few times. V usage is TRBV6-1 and J usage is TRBJ1-5; no clear D gene. The length of the CDR3 is 17 residues. Germline lookup yields CDR1 MNHNS and CDR2 SASEGT. Trimming removed 2 bases at V and 3 bases at J, with 17 bases between. In DNA form, the CDR3 reads TGTGCCAGCAGTGAATTGGGGTACCAGTTATCCAATCAGCCCCAGCATTTT. Encoded protein: CASSELGYQLSNQPQHF.

This clonotype is labeled as medium-sized. The chain carries TRBV9 and TRBJ1-1; 7 bases fit TRBD1. The CDR3 is 14 amino acids. V lost 2 bases, J lost 3 bases, and 4 bases stayed unmatched. CDR1 and CDR2 (germline): SGDLS, YYNGEE. In DNA form, the CDR3 reads TGTGCCAGCAGCGTTCAGGGGGAGTACACTGAAGCTTTCTTT. Amino acid sequence: CASSVQGEYTEAFF.

This clonotype was seen at least ten times. The chain recombines TRBV7-3 with TRBJ1-1, with D hard to call. CDR1 is SGHTA, CDR2 FQGTGA, per germline. The germline V and J ends were trimmed by 3 bases and 1 base, with 9 bases remaining between them. The length of the CDR3 is 14 residues. This CDR3 is CASSFSVRNTEAFF. The CDR3 bases are TGTGCCAGCAGCTTTTCAGTTAGGAACACTGAAGCTTTCTTT. Full variable domain (rest looked up from reference TRBV7-3 and TRBJ1-1): GAGVSQTPSNKVTEKGKYVELRCDPISGHTALYWYRQSLGQGPEFLIYFQGTGAADDSGLPNDRFFAVRPEGSVSTLKIQRTERGDSAVYLCASSFSVRNTEAFFGQGTRLTVV.

This clonotype was seen more than once but under ten times. The chain couples TRBV6-2 or TRBV6-3 to TRBJ2-1; D remains unclear. V lost 10 bases and J lost 7, with 11 bases in between. The CDR3 sequence is 11 residues long. Germline lookup yields CDR1 MNHEY and CDR2 SVGEGT. CDR3 sequence: CATSALNEQFF. The CDR3 bases are TGTGCCACCAGCGCTCTGAATGAGCAGTTCTTC.

CDR3 in amino acids: CSARDYSVSGNTIYF. CDR3 bases: TGCAGTGCTAGAGATTATTCTGTCTCTGGAAACACCATATATTTT. The chain employs TRBV20-1 and TRBJ1-3; the D is unclear. The germline CDR1 and CDR2 sequences are DFQATT and SNEGSKA (reference sequence). Trimming pared 0 bases from V and 0 bases from J, leaving 9 bases between. This CDR3 spans 15 amino acids.

This clonotype was detected many times. The chain carries TRBV12-3 or TRBV12-4 and TRBJ2-3, with a tentative D call TRBD1 (5 bases). V lost 5 bases, J lost 7 bases, and 13 bases lay in between. The CDR3 totals 13 residues. CDR3 in DNA: TGTGCCAGCAGTCTGCCAGGGCTCAATACGCAGTATTTT. Translation: CASSLPGLNTQYF.